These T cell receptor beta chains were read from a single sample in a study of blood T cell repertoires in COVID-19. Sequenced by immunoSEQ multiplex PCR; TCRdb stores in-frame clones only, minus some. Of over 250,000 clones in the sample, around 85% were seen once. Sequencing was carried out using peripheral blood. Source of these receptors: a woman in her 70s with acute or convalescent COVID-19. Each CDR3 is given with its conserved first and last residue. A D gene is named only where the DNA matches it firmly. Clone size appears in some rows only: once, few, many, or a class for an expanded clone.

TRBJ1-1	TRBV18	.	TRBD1	CASSVQGDEAFF	TGTGCCAGCTCAGTTCAGGGGGATGAAGCTTTCTTT
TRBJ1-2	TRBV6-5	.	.	CASRPPGGGGGGYTF	TGTGCCAGCAGGCCCCCTGGGGGAGGTGGGGGTGGCTACACCTTC
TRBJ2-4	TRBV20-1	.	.	CSASGRTKNIQYF	TGCAGTGCTAGTGGGAGGACCAAAAACATTCAGTACTTC
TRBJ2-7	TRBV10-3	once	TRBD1	CAISESWGTGTEQYF	TGTGCCATCAGTGAGTCGTGGGGGACAGGAACCGAGCAGTACTTC
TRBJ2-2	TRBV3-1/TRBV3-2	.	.	CASSLGQNTGELFF	TGTGCCAGCAGTCTCGGACAGAACACCGGGGAGCTGTTTTTT
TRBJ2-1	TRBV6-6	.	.	CASMVWGDEQFF	TGTGCCAGCATGGTCTGGGGGGATGAGCAGTTCTTC
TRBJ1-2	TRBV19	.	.	CASRTQGTGYTF	TGTGCCAGTAGAACGCAGGGTACGGGCTACACCTTC
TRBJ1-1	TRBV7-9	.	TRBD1	CASSRTGSTEAFF	TGTGCCAGCAGCCGGACAGGTAGCACTGAAGCTTTCTTT
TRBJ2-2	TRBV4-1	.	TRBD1	CASSQRPGTGFTGELFF	TGCGCCAGCAGCCAACGTCCCGGGACAGGGTTTACCGGGGAGCTGTTTTTT
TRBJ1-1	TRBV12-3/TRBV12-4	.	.	CATLDGQRSEAFF	TGTGCCACTTTAGACGGACAGCGGAGTGAAGCTTTCTTT
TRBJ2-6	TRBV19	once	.	CASSMEGSGSGANVLTF	TGTGCCAGTAGTATGGAGGGGTCCGGCTCTGGGGCCAACGTCCTGACTTTC
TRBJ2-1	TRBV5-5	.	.	CASSLELVSGNEQFF	TGTGCCAGCAGCTTGGAGCTGGTATCGGGTAATGAGCAGTTCTTC
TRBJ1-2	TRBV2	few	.	CASSGTGVGGYTF	TGTGCCAGCAGCGGGACGGGAGTCGGGGGCTACACCTTC
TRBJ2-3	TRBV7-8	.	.	CASSSNRVRTDTQYF	TGTGCCAGCAGCTCCAACAGGGTTCGAACAGATACGCAGTATTTT
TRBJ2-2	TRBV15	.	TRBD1	CATGQGRGELFF	TGTGCCACCGGACAGGGTCGCGGGGAGCTGTTTTTT
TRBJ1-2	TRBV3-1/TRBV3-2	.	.	CASSLQSVTYGHTF	TGTGCCAGCAGCTTACAGTCTGTCACCTATGGCCACACCTTC
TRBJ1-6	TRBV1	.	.	CTSSTPGTIHSPLHF	TGCACCAGCAGCACCCCCGGGACAATCCATTCACCCCTCCACTTT
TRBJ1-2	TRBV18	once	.	CASSPSPGDYGYTF	TGTGCCAGCTCACCGTCCCCCGGGGACTATGGCTACACCTTC
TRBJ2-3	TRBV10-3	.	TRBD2	CAIRKAGPTDTQYF	TGTGCCATCAGAAAAGCGGGGCCCACAGATACGCAGTATTTT
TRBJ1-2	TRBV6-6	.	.	CASRPPESGYTF	TGTGCCAGCAGGCCCCCCGAGTCTGGCTACACCTTC
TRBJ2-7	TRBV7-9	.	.	CASSSGTYEQYF	TGTGCCAGCAGCTCCGGGACCTACGAGCAGTACTTC
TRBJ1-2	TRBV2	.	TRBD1	CASSPDRIGGYTF	TGTGCCAGCAGTCCGGACAGGATTGGAGGCTACACCTTC
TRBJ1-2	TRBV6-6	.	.	CASSPYSTGAYGYTF	TGTGCCAGCAGTCCGTACTCAACAGGTGCTTATGGCTACACCTTC